The 6 T cell receptor beta chains reported below all come from one sample, sequenced in a study of T cells after yellow fever vaccination. MiXCR was run by TCRdb on the 5' RACE reads, yielding one entry per CDR3 protein. The top ten clones hold 15% to 20% of a sample with a few hundred thousand distinct CDR3 sequences, roughly 7.5% of them seen once. The sample consisted of PBMCs, taken about 49 days after the first yellow fever vaccination. The source is a man aged 18 to 35 who received the YFV17D yellow fever vaccine.

The V gene is TRBV5-4, the J gene TRBJ2-5; D is possibly TRBD2 (6 bases). Deletions cut 4 bases from V and 5 bases from J, with 18 bases between. This CDR3 spans 15 amino acids. Germline loops: CDR1 SGHNT, CDR2 YYREEE (reference sequence). CDR3 nucleotide sequence: TGTGCCAGCAGCCCTAAGGGACTTGGATTGGAGACCCAGTACTTC. Translating it yields CASSPKGLGLETQYF.

This clonotype was seen a handful of times. CDR3 coding DNA: TGTGCCCCTCTGTCGGGGACGTCAGGGCCCCAGCATTTT. Its translation is CAPLSGTSGPQHF. The gene calls are TRBV11-2 and TRBJ1-5; D is possibly TRBD1 (5 bases). This CDR3 has 13 residues. V lost 11 bases to trimming and J lost 9 bases, with 20 bases between them. Germline assignment: CDR1 SGHAT and CDR2 FQNNGV.

This clonotype was counted between two and nine times. This chain uses TRBV5-6 with TRBJ2-2, with D unclear. CDR1 and CDR2 from the germline V gene are SGHDT and YYEEEE. The V end lost 2 bases, the J end lost 10 bases, and 9 bases lay between the germline ends. CDR3 length: 12 residues. This chain's CDR3 is CASSLFGMELFF. The CDR3 nucleotides read TGTGCCAGCAGCTTATTTGGGATGGAGCTGTTTTTT.

V is TRBV5-1 and J is TRBJ1-5, with D maybe TRBD1 (6 bases). Germline CDR1 SGHRS, CDR2 YFSETQ. The CDR3 sequence is 16 residues long. The V and J ends lost 3 bases and 5 bases respectively, with 18 bases between them. CDR3 loop: CASSYFPQGLDQPQHF. In nucleotides, the CDR3 is TGCGCCAGCAGCTACTTCCCACAGGGATTGGATCAGCCCCAGCATTTT. The whole variable domain, remainder taken from reference TRBV5-1 and TRBJ1-5, is KAGVTQTPRYLIKTRGQQVTLSCSPISGHRSVSWYQQTPGQGLQFLFEYFSETQRNKGNFPGRFSGRQFSNSRSEMNVSTLELGDSALYLCASSYFPQGLDQPQHFGDGTRLSIL.

This clonotype was seen a few times. The V call is TRBV24-1, the J call TRBJ2-2; maybe TRBD1 (5 bases). Germline assignment: CDR1 KGHDR and CDR2 SFDVKD. The CDR3 covers 15 residues. The V end was cut by 3 bases, the J end by 4 bases, with 11 bases between. The CDR3 DNA follows: TGTGCCACCAGTGATCGACAGAGACCCACCGGGGAGCTGTTTTTT. Protein product: CATSDRQRPTGELFF.

This clonotype has more than one count but fewer than ten. V and J are TRBV18 and TRBJ2-1; 8 bases agree with TRBD1. V was clipped by 5 bases and J by 1 base; unmatched bases: 7. CDR1 and CDR2 from the germline V gene are KGHSH and LQKENI. There are 16 residues in the CDR3. The CDR3 DNA sequence: TGTGCCAGCTCATCGAACAGGGGGAGGTCCTACAATGAGCAGTTCTTC. Protein sequence: CASSSNRGRSYNEQFF. The full variable domain, in which reference TRBV18 and TRBJ2-1 provide the parts outside the CDR3, is NAGVMQNPRHLVRRRGQEARLRCSPMKGHSHVYWYRQLPEEGLKFMVYLQKENIIDESGMPKERFSAEFPKEGPSILRIQQVVRGDSAAYFCASSSNRGRSYNEQFFGPGTRLTVL.